A single sample is the source of the 22 T cell receptor beta chains below, sequenced in a study of blood T cell repertoires in COVID-19. Clones were sequenced by immunoSEQ multiplex PCR, and TCRdb holds only the in-frame ones, with some missing. The sample yields some 200,000 clones, around 90% seen once. The specimen was PBMCs or T cells enriched from blood (not recorded which). These receptors were collected from a woman in her 30s who had recovered from COVID-19.

This sequence joins TRBV10-3 and TRBJ1-5, with 7 bases lining up with TRBD1. Germline CDR1 is ENHRY and CDR2 is SYGVKD. The CDR3 runs 15 residues. The V and J ends lost 5 bases and 4 bases, in that order; junction bases with no gene match: 8. The CDR3 loop is CAISPQGQLNQPQHF. The CDR3 DNA follows: TGTGCCATCAGTCCCCAGGGACAGCTAAATCAGCCCCAGCATTTT.

The rearrangement joins TRBV7-6 to TRBJ2-2, with 11 bases matching TRBD2. There are 18 residues in the CDR3. CDR1 is SGHVS, CDR2 FNYEAQ, per germline. V gave up 1 base and J gave up 4 bases; unmatched junction bases: 8. CDR3 nucleotides: TGTGCCAGCAGCTTAGGGCTAGCGGGGGGCGTTTCCACCGGGGAGCTGTTTTTT. It encodes CASSLGLAGGVSTGELFF.

The chain combines TRBV5-6 with TRBJ2-6, with D perhaps TRBD2 (5 bases). The CDR3 has 16 residues. Trimming took off 0 bases at V and 4 bases at J, with 11 bases between the two ends. Germline V CDR1 and CDR2: SGHDT, YYEEEE. The CDR3: CASSLAGVTGANVLTF. The CDR3 DNA sequence: TGTGCCAGCAGCTTGGCCGGGGTAACCGGGGCCAACGTCCTGACTTTC.

The rearrangement uses TRBV18 and TRBJ2-1; maybe TRBD1 (6 bases). The CDR3 has 13 residues. V lost 4 bases to trimming and J lost 5 bases, with 9 bases between them. Germline V gene lookup returns CDR1 KGHSH and CDR2 LQKENI. DNA of the CDR3: TGTGCCAGCTCACGTGGGGGCAACAATGAGCAGTTCTTC. This gives the protein CASSRGGNNEQFF.

The rearrangement links TRBV7-9 to TRBJ1-6, with 8 positions matching TRBD1. In germline, CDR1 is SEHNR, CDR2 FQNEAQ (reference sequence). CDR3 size: 15 residues. Trimming removed 2 bases from V and 7 bases from J; junction bases left unmatched: 4. The CDR3 nucleotides read TGTGCCAGCAGCTTAAGGCAGGGGGCGAATTCACCCCTCCACTTT. It codes for CASSLRQGANSPLHF.

The rearrangement uses TRBV29-1 and TRBJ1-2; 8 positions match TRBD1. Unmatched junction bases numbered 5, after V lost 6 bases and J lost 5 bases. There are 12 residues in the CDR3. Germline loops: CDR1 SQVTM, CDR2 ANQGSEA. This CDR3 is CSVGGQGYGYTF. CDR3 nucleotides: TGCAGCGTGGGCGGACAGGGTTATGGCTACACCTTC.

The chain uses TRBV7-9 and TRBJ1-1; 10 bases are shared with TRBD1. The CDR3 is made up of 14 amino acids. Germline V gives CDR1 SEHNR, CDR2 FQNEAQ (reference sequence). V shed 8 bases and J 4 bases; nucleotides not matched to a gene: 7. CDR3 protein: CASGFWDRGTEAFF. The CDR3 region has the DNA TGTGCCAGCGGATTTTGGGACAGGGGCACTGAAGCTTTCTTT. The full variable domain, in which reference TRBV7-9 and TRBJ1-1 provide the parts outside the CDR3, is DTGVSQNPRHKITKRGQNVTFRCDPISEHNRLYWYRQTLGQGPEFLTYFQNEAQLEKSRLLSDRFSAERPKGSFSTLEIQRTEQGDSAMYLCASGFWDRGTEAFFGQGTRLTVV.

V is TRBV13 and J is TRBJ2-1, with 15 bases fitting TRBD2. The CDR3 totals 16 residues. V was clipped by 7 bases and J by 8 bases; unmatched bases: 9. CDR1 and CDR2 from the germline V gene are PRHDT and FYEKMQ (reference sequence). This CDR3 reads CASTSGTSGGSDEQFF. In DNA, the CDR3 is TGTGCCAGCACCTCCGGGACTAGCGGGGGGTCTGATGAGCAGTTCTTC.

V usage is TRBV7-9 and J usage is TRBJ2-2; D call uncertain. The CDR3 is made up of 15 amino acids. Trimming pared 4 bases from V and 4 bases from J, leaving 13 bases between. Germline V gene sequence: CDR1 SEHNR, CDR2 FQNEAQ (reference sequence). The CDR3 loop reads CASSYPGTITGELFF. CDR3 coding DNA: TGTGCCAGCAGCTACCCCGGTACGATCACCGGGGAGCTGTTTTTT.

This chain links TRBV6-6 with TRBJ1-1; 8 nucleotides line up with TRBD1. CDR3 length equals 13 residues. V dropped 6 bases and J dropped 5; count of bases not matched to a gene: 5. CDR1 is MNHNY, CDR2 SVGAGI, per germline (reference sequence). The CDR3 protein is CASSPTGGTEAFF. The CDR3 nucleotides are TGTGCCAGCAGCCCAACAGGGGGAACTGAAGCTTTCTTT.

V usage is TRBV4-1 and J usage is TRBJ1-5, with D tentatively TRBD1 (5 bases). Germline CDR1 and CDR2: MGHRA and YSYEKL. V was trimmed by 0 bases and J by 5 bases, leaving 11 bases between them. The CDR3 covers 15 residues. CDR3 sequence: CASSQDTTVYQPQHF. As DNA, the CDR3 is TGCGCCAGCAGCCAAGATACGACAGTATATCAGCCCCAGCATTTT.

The chain combines TRBV4-1 with TRBJ2-5; 7 bases are a match to TRBD1. This CDR3 is built from 14 residues. Germline CDR1 reads MGHRA; CDR2 reads YSYEKL. J gave up 4 bases and V 1 base, and 3 bases lay outside the gene matches. CDR3 in DNA: TGCGCCAGCAGCCAAGGGACAGGTGGAGAGACCCAGTACTTC. Amino acids: CASSQGTGGETQYF.

The J gene is TRBJ1-1, the V gene TRBV7-2, with D possibly matching TRBD1 (6 bases). CDR1 and CDR2 (germline): SGHTA, FQGNSA. Trimming removed 5 bases from V and 8 bases from J, with 18 bases in between. This CDR3 comprises 14 residues. The chain's CDR3 is CASSTTRDTKEAFF. The DNA for the CDR3 is TGTGCCAGCAGCACTACCCGGGACACGAAAGAAGCTTTCTTT.

J is TRBJ2-5 and V is TRBV7-9; maybe TRBD1 (5 bases). The CDR3 spans 14 residues. The germline CDR1 and CDR2 sequences are SEHNR and FQNEAQ (reference sequence). Trimming took 1 base from V and 4 from J, leaving 10 bases between them. The CDR3 DNA sequence: TGTGCCAGCAGCTTAGTCAGGGATGCAGAGACCCAGTACTTC. The encoded protein is CASSLVRDAETQYF.

The rearrangement uses TRBV5-4 and TRBJ2-1, with 7 nucleotides matching TRBD2. V was clipped by 4 bases and J by 4 bases; unmatched bases: 11. The length of the CDR3 is 16 residues. Per germline, CDR1 SGHNT and CDR2 YYREEE (reference sequence). The CDR3 DNA sequence: TGTGCCAGCAGCCCCTGGGGTAGCGGGCAATACAATGAGCAGTTCTTC. Translation: CASSPWGSGQYNEQFF.

The CDR3 loop is CASRGGQEQFF. CDR3 DNA: TGTGCCAGCAGGGGGGGGCAGGAGCAGTTCTTC. The V gene is TRBV9, the J gene TRBJ2-1; possibly TRBD2 for D (7 bases). The CDR3 extends over 11 amino acids. Germline V lookup: CDR1 SGDLS, CDR2 YYNGEE. V was shortened by 5 bases and J by 10 bases, with 10 bases between the two germline ends.

This clone came up a few times. The chain uses TRBV2 and TRBJ1-6; no definite D call. Trimming cost V 6 bases and J 5 bases, with 14 bases left between them. The germline V gene has CDR1 SNHLY and CDR2 FYNNEI. CDR3 length: 15 residues. The CDR3 DNA follows: TGTGCCAGCAGGAACCGGGTTACGGATAATTCACCCCTCCACTTT. It translates to CASRNRVTDNSPLHF.

The chain is built from TRBV3-1 (or the pseudogene TRBV3-2) and TRBJ2-1; 7 bases agree with TRBD1. Germline loops: CDR1 LGHDT, CDR2 YNNKEL (reference sequence). The V and J ends lost 6 bases and 14 bases, in that order; junction bases with no gene match: 13. The CDR3 length is 13 residues. The CDR3 region is CASRHRDRDKEFF. The CDR3 DNA follows: TGTGCCAGCAGACACCGAGACAGGGATAAAGAGTTCTTC.

V is TRBV5-4 and J is TRBJ2-3; TRBD2 aligns across 8 bases. The CDR3 length is 19 residues. Germline-derived CDR1 and CDR2 are SGHNT and YYREEE (reference sequence). J gave up 3 bases and V 3 bases, and 18 bases lay outside the gene matches. The CDR3 spells CASSSPEEVKRGRTDTQYF. CDR3 bases: TGTGCCAGCAGCTCGCCTGAGGAGGTTAAGCGGGGGCGAACAGATACGCAGTATTTT.

This clone was counted only a few times. This chain links TRBV18 with TRBJ1-2; TRBD1 aligns across 8 bases. V dropped 1 base and J dropped 8; count of bases not matched to a gene: 3. The CDR3 has 13 amino acids. Germline V gene data show CDR1 as KGHSH and CDR2 as LQKENI. CDR3 sequence: CASSPLSGGGYTF. CDR3 bases: TGTGCCAGCTCACCACTATCAGGGGGCGGCTACACCTTC.

The rearrangement uses TRBV29-1 and TRBJ1-1; D perhaps matches TRBD1 (5 bases). The CDR3 is made up of 12 amino acids. Germline assignment: CDR1 SQVTM and CDR2 ANQGSEA. Trimming cost V 7 bases and J 4 bases, with 13 bases left between them. The CDR3, as DNA: TGCAGCGGCACAATGGGGCCCACTGAAGCTTTCTTT. Its protein is CSGTMGPTEAFF.

V and J are TRBV5-8 and TRBJ1-5, with D maybe TRBD1 (6 bases). V lost 4 bases and J 0 bases, leaving 8 bases between the germline ends. Germline loops: CDR1 SGHTS, CDR2 YDEGEE. The CDR3 extends over 14 amino acids. CDR3 coding DNA: TGTGCCAGCAGCGGGGGCCTTAGCAATCAGCCCCAGCATTTT. Protein product: CASSGGLSNQPQHF.